This T cell receptor (beta chain) emerged from a study of early T cells in non-severe SARS-CoV-2 infection. This clonotype was seen only a few times. CDR1 is SQVTM, CDR2 ANQGSEA, per germline. V lost 5 bases, J lost 5 bases, and 7 bases lay in between. The CDR3 spans 11 residues. Individual cDNA molecules received unique molecular identifiers during library preparation. One entry per CDR3 protein results from TCRdb running MiXCR on the 5' RACE reads. The sample holds approximately 120,000 distinct CDR3 sequences, under 15% seen once. V usage is TRBV29-1 and J usage is TRBJ2-1, with D unresolved. Sequenced sample: whole blood. This TCR derives from an adult who was a healthcare worker with PCR-confirmed SARS-CoV-2 infection or an uninfected control (not recorded which). CDR3 sequence reads: CSVNKDNEQFF. DNA for the CDR3: TGCAGCGTTAATAAGGACAATGAGCAGTTCTTC.